The clone carrying this TCR beta chain was recorded once. Its cognate antigen is unknown. These data belong to a study of OX40 agonist ivuxolimab in advanced cancers. Study overall: Given to patients was ivuxolimab, an agonistic anti-OX40 (CD134) antibody. Eligibility rules accepted prior anti-PD-1, anti-PD-L1 or anti-CTLA-4 therapy, and 30% to 40% had some. Study observations and caveats: Clonal expansion was seen in CD4+ and CD8+ blood T cells by week 6 at 0.1 to 3.0 mg/kg. Partial responders dosed at 0.1-3.0 mg/kg displayed clonal expansion ranking among the lowest.

Measured with immunoSEQ multiplex PCR; TCRdb has only the in-frame clones, and not every one. Among around 86,000 clones listed, about 80% were seen once. The CDR3 is 13 residues long. V was shortened by 4 bases and J by 4 bases, with 8 bases between the two germline ends. Looked up from germline, CDR1 is SNHLY and CDR2 is FYNNEI. The J gene is TRBJ1-5, the V gene TRBV2; D gene uncertain. This receptor was obtained from an adult with an advanced solid tumor such as melanoma, head and neck, liver or kidney cancer. The sequencing used CD4+ or CD8+ T cells sorted from blood, collected in a trial of the OX40 agonist ivuxolimab. Here the CDR3 DNA reads TGTGCCAGCAGTGTACGGCTGAATCAGCCCCAGCATTTT. It translates to CASSVRLNQPQHF.